Each of the 27 T cell receptor beta chains below was sequenced from the same sample in a study of blood T cell repertoires in COVID-19. Assay: immunoSEQ multiplex PCR; the TCRdb copy retains only in-frame clones and omits some. The sample records under 250,000 clones, 80% to 90% being singletons. The source material was peripheral blood. The receptors were gathered from a man over 45 with COVID-19, enrolled during active disease.

This sequence joins TRBV29-1 and TRBJ2-1, with D tentatively TRBD1 (6 bases). Deletions cut 4 bases from V and 0 bases from J, with 13 bases between. Germline CDR1 SQVTM, CDR2 ANQGSEA. The CDR3 has 15 amino acids. In nucleotides, the CDR3 is TGCAGCGTTGCCGGACAGATCGACTCCTACAATGAGCAGTTCTTC. Translating gives CSVAGQIDSYNEQFF.

The genes are TRBV23-1 and TRBJ1-1; 8 bases match TRBD1. TRBV23-1 is given ORF status, its function remaining uncertain. Trimming cost V 1 base and J 3 bases; bases outside gene matches: 16. The CDR3 is made up of 19 amino acids. The CDR3 sequence is CASSQFSGGGYPRDTEAFF. The CDR3 nucleotides read TGCGCCAGCAGTCAATTTTCAGGGGGCGGTTATCCAAGGGACACTGAAGCTTTCTTT.

The rearrangement uses TRBV19 and TRBJ2-7, with D perhaps TRBD2 (6 bases). The CDR3 has 15 residues. V lost 4 bases and J 2 bases, leaving 15 bases between the germline ends. The germline gives CDR1 LNHDA, CDR2 SQIVND (reference sequence). The CDR3 DNA reads TGTGCCAGTAGTACCCAGTGGGGGGTTCCCTACGAGCAGTACTTC. Translation gives CASSTQWGVPYEQYF.

The rearrangement uses TRBV27 and TRBJ2-5; 16 nucleotides align to TRBD2. This CDR3 has 18 residues. Germline assignment: CDR1 MNHEY and CDR2 SMNVEV (reference sequence). The junction had 10 bases not matched to a gene; V was cut back by 4 bases and J by 5 bases. The CDR3, as DNA: TGTGCCAGCAGTTCCCAAGGGACTAGCGGGAGGGCCGGGGAGACCCAGTACTTC. Translation: CASSSQGTSGRAGETQYF.

The chain uses TRBV6-6 and TRBJ2-1; D is possibly TRBD2 (6 bases). CDR1 is MNHNY and CDR2 is SVGAGI in the germline V gene (reference sequence). The V end lost 4 bases, the J end lost 2 bases, and 12 bases lay between the germline ends. This CDR3 contains 15 residues. CDR3 bases: TGTGCCAGCAGTTCAATCGGGGGTACCTACAATGAGCAGTTCTTC. Amino acid sequence: CASSSIGGTYNEQFF.

The rearrangement links TRBV19 to TRBJ2-2; TRBD1 matches 7 bases. This CDR3 is 16 amino acids long. Germline V gene lookup returns CDR1 LNHDA and CDR2 SQIVND (reference sequence). With V trimmed by 4 bases and J by 5 bases, 10 bases remained unmatched. DNA of the CDR3: TGTGCCAGTAGTAATCGACTGGGACAGATGACCGGGGAGCTGTTTTTT. Its protein is CASSNRLGQMTGELFF. Supplemented by reference TRBV19 and TRBJ2-2, the full variable domain reads DGGITQSPKYLFRKEGQNVTLSCEQNLNHDAMYWYRQDPGQGLRLIYYSQIVNDFQKGDIAEGYSVSREKKESFPLTVTSAQKNPTAFYLCASSNRLGQMTGELFFGEGSRLTVL.

This chain joins TRBV18 and TRBJ1-4; no clear D gene. The V gene's germline CDR1 is KGHSH and CDR2 LQKENI. V was trimmed by 2 bases and J by 0 bases, leaving 13 bases between them. This CDR3 is built from 17 residues. This chain's CDR3 is CASSPNGLGATNEKLFF. In DNA, the CDR3 is TGTGCCAGCTCACCAAACGGGTTGGGAGCAACTAATGAAAAACTGTTTTTT. The full variable domain, completed using reference TRBV18 and TRBJ1-4, is NAGVMQNPRHLVRRRGQEARLRCSPMKGHSHVYWYRQLPEEGLKFMVYLQKENIIDESGMPKERFSAEFPKEGPSILRIQQVVRGDSAAYFCASSPNGLGATNEKLFFGSGTQLSVL.

V usage is TRBV9 and J usage is TRBJ1-2; TRBD1 matches 12 bases. The CDR3 loop spans 17 amino acids. Looked up from germline, CDR1 is SGDLS and CDR2 is YYNGEE. The trim removed 0 bases at V and 8 bases at J, leaving 11 bases unmatched. This CDR3 is CASSVGPGTGGGKGYTF. For the CDR3, the DNA is TGTGCCAGCAGCGTAGGCCCCGGGACAGGGGGCGGCAAGGGCTACACCTTC.

J is TRBJ2-3 and V is TRBV18; no firm D call. The V end lost 5 bases, the J end lost 6 bases, and 12 bases lay between the germline ends. This CDR3 comprises 13 residues. Germline CDR1 and CDR2: KGHSH and LQKENI. The CDR3 nucleotides read TGTGCCAGCTCAGCGACTCAACGGGATACGCAGTATTTT. Translating it yields CASSATQRDTQYF.

The V call is TRBV6-1, the J call TRBJ1-1; D is uncertain. The CDR3 has 13 residues. The germline V gene encodes CDR1 MNHNS and CDR2 SASEGT. V shed 2 bases and J shed 3 bases, with 7 bases lying between them. The CDR3 DNA sequence: TGTGCCAGCAGTGAAAGCCGGGACACTGAAGCTTTCTTT. Its protein is CASSESRDTEAFF.

The rearrangement uses TRBV11-2 and TRBJ1-2, with D unclear. The V end lost 1 base, the J end lost 8 bases, and 20 bases lay between the germline ends. From germline, CDR1 is SGHAT and CDR2 FQNNGV. There are 16 residues in the CDR3. CDR3 DNA: TGTGCCAGCAGCTTAGTCGGAGAGGTCAAGACCTGGGGCTACACCTTC. Translated: CASSLVGEVKTWGYTF.

This clone was picked up one time. V usage is TRBV5-1 and J usage is TRBJ2-1; the D is unclear. The CDR3 loop spans 13 amino acids. V gave up 1 base and J gave up 8 bases, with 10 bases separating them. Per the germline V gene, CDR1 is SGHRS and CDR2 is YFSETQ. The CDR3 loop reads CASSLLGIDEQFF. DNA of the CDR3: TGCGCCAGCAGCTTGTTGGGCATCGATGAGCAGTTCTTC.

This chain connects TRBV2 to TRBJ2-5; D is undetermined. V was cut by 7 bases and J by 5 bases, with 11 bases left in between. Germline values: CDR1 SNHLY, CDR2 FYNNEI. The CDR3 spans 12 residues. The CDR3 DNA reads TGTGCCAGCATCAAAGATCAGGAGACCCAGTACTTC. This codes for CASIKDQETQYF.

The genes are TRBV27 and TRBJ2-3; TRBD2 might be the D (5 bases). Per the germline V gene, CDR1 is MNHEY and CDR2 is SMNVEV (reference sequence). With 5 bases removed from V and 0 bases from J, the gap between germline ends came to 9 bases. The CDR3 is 14 residues long. CDR3 amino acids: CASSIRGSTDTQYF. Written as DNA, the CDR3 is TGTGCCAGCAGTATCCGAGGGAGCACAGATACGCAGTATTTT.

The chain recombines TRBV10-3 with TRBJ2-3; 8 positions match TRBD2. The germline V gene has CDR1 ENHRY and CDR2 SYGVKD. The CDR3 sequence is 15 residues long. With 6 bases clipped from V and 1 base from J, the junction kept 6 bases outside the gene matches. This chain's CDR3 is CAIRDPGGRTDTQYF. The CDR3 DNA reads TGTGCCATCAGAGATCCGGGAGGGCGCACAGATACGCAGTATTTT.

V gene TRBV5-8 combines with J gene TRBJ2-2; 10 bases map to TRBD1. V lost 4 bases and J lost 6; bases outside the gene matches: 6. The CDR3 has 15 amino acids. Germline lookup yields CDR1 SGHTS and CDR2 YDEGEE. The DNA of the CDR3 is TGTGCCAGCAGCCCGGGACAGGGGCCCCCCGGGGAGCTGTTTTTT. This codes for CASSPGQGPPGELFF. Complete variable domain (other parts from reference TRBV5-8 and TRBJ2-2): EAGVTQSPTHLIKTRGQQATLRCSPISGHTSVYWYQQALGLGLQFLLWYDEGEERNRGNFPPRFSGRQFPNYSSELNVNALELEDSALYLCASSPGQGPPGELFFGEGSRLTVL.

V gene TRBV11-2 combines with J gene TRBJ2-3, with a tentative D call TRBD2 (5 bases). Trimming pared 0 bases from V and 3 bases from J, leaving 10 bases between. This CDR3 has 15 amino acids. CDR1 is SGHAT, CDR2 FQNNGV, per germline. CDR3 bases: TGTGCCAGCAGCTTAGATTCGGCGGGTACAGATACGCAGTATTTT. Its translation is CASSLDSAGTDTQYF.

The gene calls are TRBV19 and TRBJ1-1; D uncertain. The CDR3 has 14 residues. Trimming removed 7 bases from V and 0 bases from J, with 12 bases in between. Germline-derived CDR1 and CDR2 are LNHDA and SQIVND (reference sequence). The CDR3 here is CASTGGVMNTEAFF. The CDR3, as DNA: TGTGCCAGTACCGGAGGTGTCATGAACACTGAAGCTTTCTTT.

This sequence joins TRBV19 and TRBJ1-1; D not resolved. Trimming took 5 bases from V and 0 from J, leaving 10 bases between them. Germline loops: CDR1 LNHDA, CDR2 SQIVND (reference sequence). The CDR3 runs to 14 residues. In nucleotides, the CDR3 is TGTGCCAGTAGTTTAGGGAGGGTGAACACTGAAGCTTTCTTT. Protein sequence: CASSLGRVNTEAFF.

The CDR3 region is CAWSRGTGVPYEQYF. For the CDR3, the DNA is TGTGCCTGGAGTAGGGGGACAGGGGTACCCTACGAGCAGTACTTC. The chain is built from TRBV30 and TRBJ2-7, with TRBD1 matching over 10 bases. Germline V gene sequence: CDR1 GTSNPN, CDR2 SVGIG (reference sequence). The length of the CDR3 is 15 residues. V gave up 2 bases and J gave up 2 bases; unmatched junction bases: 6.

The CDR3 loop is CASSRLGQGDSPLHF. The CDR3 DNA follows: TGTGCCAGCAGTCGGCTGGGACAGGGTGATTCACCCCTCCACTTT. The chain has TRBV6-2 or TRBV6-3 and TRBJ1-6, with TRBD1 matching 9 bases. The CDR3 extends over 15 amino acids. Germline-derived CDR1 and CDR2 are MNHEY and SVGEGT. V was clipped by 5 bases and J by 8 bases; unmatched bases: 7.

The rearrangement joins TRBV19 to TRBJ2-3; 7 bases match TRBD1. The trim removed 11 bases at V and 0 bases at J, leaving 8 bases unmatched. The CDR3 contains 14 residues. Germline V lookup: CDR1 LNHDA, CDR2 SQIVND (reference sequence). The CDR3 DNA reads TGTGCCTCAAAACCAGGGGGAAGCACAGATACGCAGTATTTT. It specifies CASKPGGSTDTQYF.

The chain employs TRBV4-1 and TRBJ2-4; D is possibly TRBD1 (6 bases). Trimming took 0 bases from V and 4 from J, leaving 13 bases between them. Per the germline V gene, CDR1 is MGHRA and CDR2 is YSYEKL. This CDR3 is 16 amino acids long. The CDR3 sequence: CASSQEVGQGKNIQYF. The DNA of the CDR3 is TGCGCCAGCAGCCAAGAGGTGGGCCAGGGGAAAAACATTCAGTACTTC.

The V and J genes are TRBV7-9 and TRBJ1-1; D is undetermined. Trimming removed 7 bases from V and 1 base from J, with 10 bases in between. CDR3 length equals 13 residues. In germline, CDR1 is SEHNR, CDR2 FQNEAQ (reference sequence). Here the CDR3 DNA reads TGTGCCAGCACCGTTACAGAGAACACTGAAGCTTTCTTT. This sequence encodes CASTVTENTEAFF.

This chain uses TRBV18 with TRBJ2-6, with D possibly TRBD2 on 6 matching bases. The CDR3 length is 20 residues. V lost 6 bases to trimming and J lost 0 bases, with 24 bases between them. CDR1 is KGHSH and CDR2 is LQKENI in the germline V gene. The CDR3 loop is CASSLERTGTRISGANVLTF. CDR3 in DNA: TGTGCCAGCTCTCTCGAGCGGACGGGGACTCGCATCTCTGGGGCCAACGTCCTGACTTTC.

The chain uses TRBV5-4 and TRBJ2-5, with 10 bases aligning to TRBD1. This CDR3 contains 15 residues. Germline CDR1 reads SGHNT; CDR2 reads YYREEE (reference sequence). Losses at the gene ends were 4 bases for V and 5 bases for J; bases not matched to a gene: 8. CDR3 coding DNA: TGTGCCAGCAGCCCCGGGACAGGGGCCCGGGAGACCCAGTACTTC. It encodes CASSPGTGARETQYF.

This CDR3 reads CASVVEISYYGYTF. The CDR3 DNA follows: TGTGCCAGCGTCGTGGAGATCTCATACTATGGCTACACCTTC. V is TRBV6-5 and J is TRBJ1-2; D is unresolved. From germline, CDR1 is MNHEY and CDR2 SVGAGI. There are 14 residues in the CDR3. V was cut by 8 bases and J by 3 bases, with 16 bases left in between.